These 26 T cell receptor beta chains came from one sample sequenced in a study of blood T cells in healthy people across ages. Primers used in a second PCR of roughly 7 to 12 cycles were a sample-barcoded 5' primer and a J-beta primer mix. MiXCR, applied by TCRdb to the 5' RACE reads, yields one record per CDR3 protein. The data contain about 780,000 distinct CDR3 sequences, 55% to 65% of them singletons. Sample: blood. The receptors originated from a man younger than 40 in good health.

This clonotype was recorded many times. CDR3 residues: CASSQDNTEVHNEQFF. The CDR3 nucleotides are TGTGCCAGCAGCCAAGATAACACGGAGGTCCACAATGAGCAGTTCTTC. The genes are TRBV3-1 and TRBJ2-1, with D possibly TRBD2 on 5 matching bases. CDR3 length equals 16 residues. Trimming shortened V by 0 bases and J by 5 bases, and 14 bases separated the two germline ends. Germline-derived CDR1 and CDR2 are LGHDT and YNNKEL (reference sequence).

The V and J genes are TRBV25-1 and TRBJ2-3; 7 bases agree with TRBD2. With V trimmed by 2 bases and J by 11 bases, 7 bases remained unmatched. Per germline, CDR1 MGHDK and CDR2 SYGVNS. This CDR3 has 13 residues. The CDR3 DNA is TGTGCCAGCAGTGAAGTGGGAGGGAGAAGGCAGTATTTT. Protein: CASSEVGGRRQYF. Combining the CDR3 with reference TRBV25-1 and TRBJ2-3 gives the whole variable domain EADIYQTPRYLVIGTGKKITLECSQTMGHDKMYWYQQDPGMELHLIHYSYGVNSTEKGDLSSESTVSRIRTEHFPLTLESARPSHTSQYLCASSEVGGRRQYFGPGTRLTVL.

The chain joins TRBV12-3 or TRBV12-4 to TRBJ1-3; 8 bases line up with TRBD1. The junction had 0 bases not matched to a gene; V was cut back by 3 bases and J by 2 bases. CDR3 length: 14 amino acids. CDR3 coding DNA: TGTGCCAGCAGTTTGGACAGGGCTGGAAACACCATATATTTT. Translating gives CASSLDRAGNTIYF.

This clonotype was observed a handful of times. The V call is TRBV5-8, the J call TRBJ2-1; possibly TRBD2 for D (5 bases). Germline-derived CDR1 and CDR2 are SGHTS and YDEGEE. The length of the CDR3 is 15 residues. Trimming shortened V by 4 bases and J by 3 bases, and 14 bases separated the two germline ends. In nucleotides, the CDR3 is TGTGCCAGCAGCCTGAGAGGGATGAACTACAATGAGCAGTTCTTC. Protein sequence: CASSLRGMNYNEQFF.

There are a few counts of this clonotype. The CDR3 region has the DNA TGTGCCAGCAGCCGAGGGACAGGGGAAAAACTGTTTTTT. Protein sequence: CASSRGTGEKLFF. The J gene is TRBJ1-4, the V gene TRBV7-9; TRBD1 agrees at 9 bases. The CDR3 spans 13 residues. J was trimmed by 8 bases and V by 5 bases; bases with no gene match: 3. CDR1 is SEHNR and CDR2 is FQNEAQ in the germline V gene (reference sequence).

The chain uses TRBV24-1 and TRBJ2-4, with 7 bases matching TRBD2. Germline lookup yields CDR1 KGHDR and CDR2 SFDVKD. This CDR3 has 14 amino acids. The junction had 4 bases not matched to a gene; V was cut back by 3 bases and J by 6 bases. In DNA, the CDR3 is TGTGCCACCAGTGATGCCCTAGCGGCAAACATTCAGTACTTC. Translated: CATSDALAANIQYF.

The rearrangement links TRBV4-3 to TRBJ1-2, with a tentative D call TRBD1 (6 bases). Germline loops: CDR1 LGHNA, CDR2 YSLEER. Trimming pared 0 bases from V and 6 bases from J, leaving 14 bases between. This CDR3 is 15 amino acids long. The CDR3 spells CASSQDGQGLNGYTF. CDR3 DNA sequence: TGCGCCAGCAGCCAAGATGGGCAGGGGCTGAATGGCTACACCTTC.

The chain couples TRBV28 to TRBJ1-5; 9 bases align to TRBD1. The CDR3 runs to 16 residues. The V and J ends lost 5 bases and 6 bases, in that order; junction bases with no gene match: 11. Per germline, CDR1 MDHEN and CDR2 SYDVKM. This CDR3 is CASSTTGTGIRQPQHF. CDR3 in DNA: TGTGCCAGCAGTACTACCGGGACAGGGATCCGTCAGCCCCAGCATTTT. Combining the CDR3 with reference TRBV28 and TRBJ1-5 gives the whole variable domain DVKVTQSSRYLVKRTGEKVFLECVQDMDHENMFWYRQDPGLGLRLIYFSYDVKMKEKGDIPEGYSVSREKKERFSLILESASTNQTSMYLCASSTTGTGIRQPQHFGDGTRLSIL.

This clonotype was seen just once. The V gene is TRBV28, the J gene TRBJ2-7, with 9 positions matching TRBD1. The V gene's germline CDR1 is MDHEN and CDR2 SYDVKM. The CDR3 length is 14 residues. The ends lost 8 bases at V and 7 bases at J; junction bases unmatched: 12. This chain's CDR3 is CASRGTGLIGEQYF. For the CDR3, the DNA is TGTGCCAGCCGGGGGACAGGGCTGATAGGGGAGCAGTACTTC.

About this clonotype itself: One end of the junction does not line up with germline, which may come from a read error. This chain connects TRBV29-1 to TRBJ2-1; D is undetermined. The end of the DNA aligns better with TRBJ2-7, so the J call may be wrong. The CDR3 length is 13 residues. In germline, CDR1 is SQVTM, CDR2 ANQGSEA. The DNA of the CDR3 is TGCAGCGTTGAGTTTGGACGGCCTTACGGGCAGTACTTC. Its translation: CSVEFGRPYGQYF.

CDR3 sequence: CASSSLAGGETQYF. The CDR3 region has the DNA TGTGCCAGCAGCTCTCTCGCGGGAGGAGAGACCCAGTACTTC. The chain links TRBV7-2 to TRBJ2-5, with 8 bases aligning to TRBD2. Per the germline V gene, CDR1 is SGHTA and CDR2 is FQGNSA. J lost 4 bases, V lost 4 bases, and 5 bases had no gene match. The CDR3 extends over 14 amino acids. The full variable domain, its missing parts supplied by reference TRBV7-2 and TRBJ2-5, is GAGVSQSPSNKVTEKGKDVELRCDPISGHTALYWYRQSLGQGLEFLIYFQGNSAPDKSGLPSDRFSAERTGGSVSTLTIQRTQQEDSAVYLCASSSLAGGETQYFGPGTRLLVL.

The table lists this clonotype with a count of one. CDR3 sequence: CASSQETGTGEQPQHF. The CDR3 DNA reads TGCGCCAGCAGCCAAGAGACCGGGACAGGGGAACAGCCCCAGCATTTT. The chain couples TRBV4-3 to TRBJ1-5; 10 bases are shared with TRBD1. The length of the CDR3 is 16 residues. The germline V gene has CDR1 LGHNA and CDR2 YSLEER. Trimming removed 0 bases from V and 7 bases from J; junction bases left unmatched: 6.

This clonotype was found a few times. V usage is TRBV28 and J usage is TRBJ2-7; D is possibly TRBD1 (6 bases). With 10 bases removed from V and 5 bases from J, the gap between germline ends came to 24 bases. The CDR3 runs 15 residues. Germline V gene lookup returns CDR1 MDHEN and CDR2 SYDVKM. The DNA of the CDR3 is TGTGCCAACATTTCTGCCGGGACAAGGCCCAACGAGCAGTACTTC. Protein sequence: CANISAGTRPNEQYF.

The chain employs TRBV6-2 or TRBV6-3 and TRBJ1-1, with 11 positions matching TRBD1. Germline V lookup: CDR1 MNHEY, CDR2 SVGEGT. V trimming: 5 bases; J trimming: 5 bases; junction bases outside the gene matches: 10. The CDR3 totals 16 residues. The DNA of the CDR3 is TGTGCCAGCAGTCAGCGGACAGGGGGCGTGAGTACTGAAGCTTTCTTT. It is translated as CASSQRTGGVSTEAFF.

CDR3 nucleotides: TGTGCCAGCAGCTTTAGGCGGGGGGGCCCCTATGGCTACACCTTC. This translates into CASSFRRGGPYGYTF. V and J are TRBV12-3 or TRBV12-4 and TRBJ1-2, with D possibly TRBD1 on 6 matching bases. V lost 6 bases, J lost 4 bases, and 18 bases lay in between. The CDR3 runs to 15 residues.

The genes are TRBV7-2 and TRBJ2-7; D gene unclear. Trimming left V 7 bases short and J 3 bases short, with 10 bases between. Germline V CDR1 and CDR2: SGHTA, FQGNSA. The CDR3 has 12 residues. The CDR3 coding sequence is TGTGCCAGCACGCGTGACTTCTACGAGCAGTACTTC. Its protein product is CASTRDFYEQYF.

The chain links TRBV7-2 to TRBJ2-5; no clear D gene. Trimming removed 5 bases from V and 4 bases from J, with 11 bases in between. This CDR3 spans 13 amino acids. Germline V CDR1 and CDR2: SGHTA, FQGNSA. For the CDR3, the DNA is TGTGCCAGCAGCCCCCCCTGGGGAGAGACCCAGTACTTC. Amino acids: CASSPPWGETQYF.

The genes are TRBV20-1 and TRBJ2-7, with a weak D call TRBD2 (6 bases). The CDR3 runs to 14 residues. From germline, CDR1 is DFQATT and CDR2 SNEGSKA (reference sequence). Trimming left V 6 bases short and J 2 bases short, with 17 bases between. For the CDR3, the DNA is TGCAGTGCCCTAGTGGGGGGTTTGACCTACGAGCAGTACTTC. This translates into CSALVGGLTYEQYF.

This clonotype was recorded once. The V and J genes are TRBV9 and TRBJ2-1; 9 nucleotides align to TRBD2. CDR1 is SGDLS, CDR2 YYNGEE, per germline. Trimming cost V 7 bases and J 4 bases; bases outside gene matches: 12. CDR3 length equals 16 residues. The CDR3 sequence is CASGETLAGPYNEQFF. As DNA, the CDR3 is TGTGCCAGCGGCGAGACCCTAGCGGGGCCTTACAATGAGCAGTTCTTC.

The sample holds one count of this clonotype. J is TRBJ1-1 and V is TRBV9, with D unclear. The CDR3 consists of 12 residues. The germline CDR1 and CDR2 sequences are SGDLS and YYNGEE. Trimming cost V 4 bases and J 11 bases, with 15 bases left between them. CDR3: CASSPEVGPAFF. The CDR3, as DNA: TGTGCCAGCAGCCCCGAGGTAGGACCTGCTTTCTTT.

The chain combines TRBV20-1 with TRBJ2-1; D is unclear. The germline V gene encodes CDR1 DFQATT and CDR2 SNEGSKA (reference sequence). With 5 bases removed from V and 1 base from J, the gap between germline ends came to 18 bases. The length of the CDR3 is 16 residues. CDR3 in DNA: TGCAGTGCTCTCAAGGTCGGGCGTCCGTCCTACAATGAGCAGTTCTTC. It codes for CSALKVGRPSYNEQFF.

J is TRBJ1-4 and V is TRBV5-1; D gene ambiguous. CDR3 length: 14 amino acids. Trimming took off 5 bases at V and 8 bases at J, with 16 bases between the two ends. Germline CDR1 SGHRS, CDR2 YFSETQ. CDR3 in amino acids: CASRYNSGSEKLFF. DNA for the CDR3: TGCGCCAGCAGATACAACAGCGGTAGCGAAAAACTGTTTTTT. The full variable domain, completed using reference TRBV5-1 and TRBJ1-4, is KAGVTQTPRYLIKTRGQQVTLSCSPISGHRSVSWYQQTPGQGLQFLFEYFSETQRNKGNFPGRFSGRQFSNSRSEMNVSTLELGDSALYLCASRYNSGSEKLFFGSGTQLSVL.

The chain has TRBV3-1 and TRBJ2-1, with D unresolved. The CDR3 has 13 amino acids. V was pared by 0 bases and J by 9 bases, with 9 bases between. CDR1 is LGHDT, CDR2 YNNKEL, per germline (reference sequence). The CDR3 is CASSQDRWIEQFF. The DNA of the CDR3 is TGTGCCAGCAGCCAAGATCGGTGGATTGAGCAGTTCTTC.

Only a few counts were recorded for this clonotype. The CDR3 protein is CASSELGMTTRETQYF. DNA of the CDR3: TGTGCCAGCAGTGAATTAGGGATGACTACTAGAGAGACCCAGTACTTC. The rearrangement links TRBV25-1 to TRBJ2-5; D perhaps matches TRBD2 (5 bases). Germline V gene sequence: CDR1 MGHDK, CDR2 SYGVNS. V shed 1 base and J shed 4 bases, with 16 bases lying between them. The CDR3 runs to 16 residues. Combining the CDR3 with reference TRBV25-1 and TRBJ2-5 gives the whole variable domain EADIYQTPRYLVIGTGKKITLECSQTMGHDKMYWYQQDPGMELHLIHYSYGVNSTEKGDLSSESTVSRIRTEHFPLTLESARPSHTSQYLCASSELGMTTRETQYFGPGTRLLVL.

CDR3 in DNA: TGTGCCAGCAGTTATCTCAGGGGGAATCAAACTGGGGCCAACGTCCTGACTTTC. The encoded protein is CASSYLRGNQTGANVLTF. The chain links TRBV12-3 or TRBV12-4 to TRBJ2-6, with 7 bases matching TRBD1. The J segment lost 2 bases and the V segment lost 4 bases, leaving 11 bases of the junction unmatched. The CDR3 contains 18 residues.

This clonotype was picked up a small number of times. For the CDR3, the DNA is TGCAGTGCTAATACGTTGACAGCACAAGTCACAGATACGCAGTATTTT. It encodes CSANTLTAQVTDTQYF. This chain joins TRBV20-1 and TRBJ2-3; perhaps TRBD1 as D (5 bases). Trimming shortened V by 4 bases and J by 2 bases, and 19 bases separated the two germline ends. Germline loops: CDR1 DFQATT, CDR2 SNEGSKA (reference sequence). The CDR3 is 16 residues long.